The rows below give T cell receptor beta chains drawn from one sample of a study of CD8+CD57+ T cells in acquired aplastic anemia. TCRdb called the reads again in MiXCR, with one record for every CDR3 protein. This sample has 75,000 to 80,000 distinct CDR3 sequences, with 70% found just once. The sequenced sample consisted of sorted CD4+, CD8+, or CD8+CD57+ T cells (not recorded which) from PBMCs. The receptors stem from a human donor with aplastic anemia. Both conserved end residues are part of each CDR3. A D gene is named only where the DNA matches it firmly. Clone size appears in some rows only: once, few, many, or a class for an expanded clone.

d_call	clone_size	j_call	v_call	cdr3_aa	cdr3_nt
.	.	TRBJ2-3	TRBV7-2	CASSLFQDTQYF	TGTGCCAGCAGCTTATTTCAAGATACGCAGTATTTT
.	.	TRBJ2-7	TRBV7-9	CASRYSASYEQYF	TGTGCCAGCAGGTATTCGGCCTCCTACGAGCAGTACTTC
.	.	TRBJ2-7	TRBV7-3	CASSLGLRRGDEQYF	TGTGCCAGCAGCTTAGGGCTCCGCAGGGGGGACGAGCAGTACTTC
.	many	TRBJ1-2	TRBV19	CASSISDNYGYTF	TGTGCCAGTAGTATTTCGGATAACTATGGCTACACCTTC
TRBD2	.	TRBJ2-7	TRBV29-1	CSVEEASGGSYEQYF	TGCAGCGTTGAAGAGGCTAGCGGGGGATCATACGAGCAGTACTTC
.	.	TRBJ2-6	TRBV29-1	CSVDPVGTGANVLTF	TGCAGCGTTGATCCGGTGGGGACGGGGGCCAACGTCCTGACTTTC
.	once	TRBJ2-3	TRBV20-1	CSAKAPTDTQYF	TGCAGTGCTAAGGCTCCGACAGATACGCAGTATTTT
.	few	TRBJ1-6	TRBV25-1	CATTGGGWNSPLHF	TGTGCCACTACGGGGGGCGGTTGGAATTCACCCCTCCACTTT
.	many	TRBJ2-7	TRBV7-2	CASTFFIADTYEQYF	TGTGCCAGCACCTTCTTCATAGCGGACACCTACGAGCAGTACTTC
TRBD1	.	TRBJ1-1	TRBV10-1	CTSRGLTGGTEAFF	TGCACCAGCAGGGGTCTCACAGGGGGCACTGAAGCTTTCTTT
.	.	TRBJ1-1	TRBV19	CASSIVQGRAEAFF	TGTGCCAGTAGTATTGTCCAGGGGCGTGCGGAAGCTTTCTTT
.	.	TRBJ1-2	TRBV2	CASSEGVGYGYTF	TGTGCCAGCAGTGAGGGGGTGGGCTATGGCTACACCTTC
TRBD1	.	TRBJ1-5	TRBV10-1	CASSGGTGANQPQHF	TGCGCCAGCAGTGGAGGGACAGGGGCCAATCAGCCCCAGCATTTT
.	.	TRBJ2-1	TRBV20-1	CSASQANSYNEQFF	TGCAGTGCTAGCCAGGCGAACTCCTACAATGAGCAGTTCTTC
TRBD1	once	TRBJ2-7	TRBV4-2	CASSQASRTGPTYEQYF	TGTGCCAGCAGCCAAGCCAGCCGGACAGGCCCGACCTACGAGCAGTACTTC
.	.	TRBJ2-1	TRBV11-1	CASSLVRTDDAYNEQFF	TGTGCCAGCAGCTTAGTACGCACGGACGATGCCTACAATGAGCAGTTCTTC
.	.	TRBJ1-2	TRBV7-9	CASSLFGRVGYTF	TGTGCCAGCAGCCTGTTTGGCAGGGTCGGCTACACCTTC
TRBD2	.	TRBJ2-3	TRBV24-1	CATSDGVAGGTGTQYF	TGTGCCACCAGTGATGGGGTAGCGGGAGGAACAGGTACGCAGTATTTT
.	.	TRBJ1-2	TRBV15	CATSRMELANYGYTF	TGTGCCACCAGCAGAATGGAGTTAGCTAACTATGGCTACACCTTC
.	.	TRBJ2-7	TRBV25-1	CASSASGEQYF	TGTGCCAGCAGTGCCTCGGGCGAGCAGTACTTC
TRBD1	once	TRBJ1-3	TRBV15	CATRDRGSSGNTIYF	TGTGCCACTAGGGACAGGGGCTCCTCTGGAAACACCATATATTTT
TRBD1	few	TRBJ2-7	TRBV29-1	CSVEDEGGRSSYEQYF	TGCAGCGTTGAAGATGAAGGGGGCCGGAGCTCCTACGAGCAGTACTTC
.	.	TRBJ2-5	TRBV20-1	CSAAGGGQGETQYF	TGCAGTGCTGCGGGGGGGGGACAGGGAGAGACCCAGTACTTC
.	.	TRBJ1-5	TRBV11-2	CASSLKVFGGAGQPHHF	TGTGCCAGCAGCTTAAAGGTCTTCGGGGGGGCCGGACAGCCCCATCATTTT
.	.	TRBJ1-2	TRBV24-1	CATSDSGEVGYTF	TGTGCCACCAGTGATTCCGGAGAGGTTGGCTACACCTTC
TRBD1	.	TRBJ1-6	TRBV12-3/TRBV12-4	CASSLRGPGSPLHF	TGTGCCAGCAGTTTAAGGGGGCCGGGGTCACCCCTCCACTTT
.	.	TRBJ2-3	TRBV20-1	CSAPLADTQYF	TGCAGTGCGCCTCTAGCAGATACGCAGTATTTT
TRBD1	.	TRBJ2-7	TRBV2	CASRKTGSSYEQYF	TGTGCCAGCAGGAAGACAGGGAGCTCCTACGAGCAGTACTTC
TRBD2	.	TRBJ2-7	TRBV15	CATRAHGGRDSGEQYF	TGTGCCACCAGAGCCCATGGCGGGAGGGATTCAGGTGAGCAGTACTTC
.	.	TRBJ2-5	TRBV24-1	CATSGGETQYF	TGTGCCACCAGTGGGGGGGAGACCCAGTACTTC
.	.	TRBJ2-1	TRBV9	CASSAGNEQFF	TGTGCCAGCAGTGCGGGGAATGAGCAGTTCTTC
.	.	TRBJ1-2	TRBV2	CASSEHGHGYTF	TGTGCCAGCAGTGAGCACGGTCATGGCTACACCTTC
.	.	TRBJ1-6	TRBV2	CASSESGINSPLHF	TGTGCCAGCAGTGAATCCGGGATCAATTCACCCCTCCACTTT
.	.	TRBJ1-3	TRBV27	CASSPTLDSGNTIYF	TGTGCCAGCAGCCCTACGCTGGACTCTGGAAACACCATATATTTT
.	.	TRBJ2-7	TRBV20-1	CSARLEGYTYEQYF	TGCAGTGCTAGGCTGGAAGGGTACACCTACGAGCAGTACTTC
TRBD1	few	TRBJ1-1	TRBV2	CASNGQGITEAFF	TGTGCCAGCAATGGACAGGGTATCACTGAAGCTTTCTTT
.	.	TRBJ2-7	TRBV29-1	CSVEVLTGRAYEQYF	TGCAGCGTTGAAGTTCTGACAGGGAGGGCGTACGAGCAGTACTTC
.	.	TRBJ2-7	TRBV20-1	CSARDQASYEQYF	TGCAGTGCTAGAGACCAGGCTTCCTACGAGCAGTACTTC
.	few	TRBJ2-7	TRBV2	CASSEQAYEQYF	TGTGCCAGCAGTGAACAGGCCTACGAGCAGTACTTC
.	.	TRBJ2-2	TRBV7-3	CAVWGAGELFF	TGTGCCGTGTGGGGGGCCGGGGAGCTGTTTTTT
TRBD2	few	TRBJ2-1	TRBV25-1	CASMSSGGTYNEQFF	TGTGCCAGTATGTCTAGCGGGGGGACCTACAATGAGCAGTTCTTC
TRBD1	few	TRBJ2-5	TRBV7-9	CASSGTGGETQYF	TGTGCCAGCAGCGGGACAGGGGGGGAGACCCAGTACTTC
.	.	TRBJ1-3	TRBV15	CATSSQPDSGNTIYF	TGTGCCACCAGCAGCCAGCCCGACTCTGGAAACACCATATATTTT
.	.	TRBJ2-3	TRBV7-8	CASGRGPADTQYF	TGCGCCAGCGGGCGGGGGCCCGCGGATACGCAGTATTTT
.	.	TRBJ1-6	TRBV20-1	CSARGRFPVVESYNSPLHF	TGCAGTGCTAGAGGTAGATTTCCAGTCGTTGAATCCTATAATTCACCCCTCCACTTT
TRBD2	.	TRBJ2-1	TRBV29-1	CSAVKTNPSGGSNEQFF	TGCAGCGCCGTAAAAACCAATCCTAGCGGGGGGTCCAATGAGCAGTTCTTC
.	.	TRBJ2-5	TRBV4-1	CASSQGRGQAETQYF	TGCGCCAGCAGCCAAGGCAGGGGTCAGGCGGAGACCCAGTACTTC
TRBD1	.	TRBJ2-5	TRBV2	CASSLQGAQETQYF	TGTGCCAGCAGTTTACAGGGGGCGCAGGAGACCCAGTACTTC
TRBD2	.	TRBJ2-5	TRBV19	CASSIGEIAGTQYF	TGTGCCAGTAGTATAGGGGAGATAGCGGGGACCCAGTACTTC
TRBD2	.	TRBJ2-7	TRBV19	CASSGLAASYEQYF	TGTGCCAGTAGTGGACTAGCAGCCTCCTACGAGCAGTACTTC
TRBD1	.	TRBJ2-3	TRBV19	CASRLTGGADTQYF	TGTGCCAGTAGACTGACAGGGGGCGCTGATACGCAGTATTTT
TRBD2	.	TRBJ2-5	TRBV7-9	CASSHGTSGRGETQYF	TGTGCCAGCAGCCACGGGACTAGCGGGAGGGGAGAGACCCAGTACTTC
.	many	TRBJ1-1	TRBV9	CASSVERGGTEAFF	TGTGCCAGCAGCGTAGAAAGGGGAGGTACTGAAGCTTTCTTT
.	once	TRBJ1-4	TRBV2	CASTYSPTNEKLFF	TGTGCCAGCACCTACAGCCCAACTAATGAAAAACTGTTTTTT